The 8 T cell receptor beta chains below all came from one sample that was sequenced in a study of low-dose radiotherapy and immunotherapy resistance in tumors (dated 2022 in TCRdb). Explained via the paper, the time point label denotes: before trial treatment. The sequencing machine was an Illumina MiniSeq. TCRs were amplified with Phusion for 20 to 25 PCR cycles, with a constant-region primer paired with the adapter attached to the V primers. TCRdb reworked the public reads: Q25 trimming with fastp, MiXCR clone assembly, productive beta chains retained. Here each entry gathers all rows of one CDR3 protein and keeps the most common genes and DNA. The table for this sample lists approximately 47,000 distinct CDR3 sequences; roughly 10% of them were counted only once. Approximately 6.2% of the sample is in the top ten clones. Sequencing used PBMCs, obtained before treatment. The receptors here all came from a female donor with ovarian cancer.

This clonotype was detected a few times. This sequence joins TRBV20-1 and TRBJ2-7, with unresolved D. This CDR3 spans 14 amino acids. With 0 bases removed from V and 2 bases from J, the gap between germline ends came to 11 bases. The V gene's germline CDR1 is DFQATT and CDR2 SNEGSKA (reference sequence). DNA of the CDR3: TGCAGTGCTAGAGATCCCGGACGGACCTACGAGCAGTACTTC. It is translated as CSARDPGRTYEQYF.

This clonotype was recorded at least ten times. The chain employs TRBV27 and TRBJ2-5; 7 bases fit TRBD2. V lost 10 bases, J lost 8 bases, and 13 bases stayed unmatched. This CDR3 region has 13 residues. Germline V lookup: CDR1 MNHEY, CDR2 SMNVEV (reference sequence). CDR3 coding DNA: TGTGCCACCAGACTAGCCAACCCGGGAACCCAGTACTTC. This gives the protein CATRLANPGTQYF.

Concerning this clonotype: With only one base between it and a far larger clone, this is likely a read error. The chain uses TRBV5-1 and TRBJ2-1; no clear D gene. From germline, CDR1 is SGHRS and CDR2 YFSETQ. CDR3 length equals 13 residues. The V end was cut by 6 bases, the J end by 10 bases, with 17 bases between. The CDR3 DNA reads as TGCGCCAGCAAGCCCTCGCAGGTCTACGAGCAGTTCTTC. It yields the protein CASKPSQVYEQFF.

This clonotype was seen repeatedly, ten times or more. V usage is TRBV28 and J usage is TRBJ2-5; 9 bases agree with TRBD1. In germline, CDR1 is MDHEN, CDR2 SYDVKM. This CDR3 has 15 amino acids. V dropped 7 bases and J dropped 3; count of bases not matched to a gene: 9. This chain's CDR3 is CASTGTGRKKETQYF. The CDR3 DNA reads TGTGCCAGCACCGGGACAGGGAGGAAGAAAGAGACCCAGTACTTC. Drawing the rest from reference TRBV28 and TRBJ2-5, the complete variable domain is DVKVTQSSRYLVKRTGEKVFLECVQDMDHENMFWYRQDPGLGLRLIYFSYDVKMKEKGDIPEGYSVSREKKERFSLILESASTNQTSMYLCASTGTGRKKETQYFGPGTRLLVL.

This clonotype has a count of ten or more. This chain links TRBV2 with TRBJ2-7; 8 bases align to TRBD1. CDR1 is SNHLY, CDR2 FYNNEI, per germline. Trimming at V came to 2 bases and at J to 3 bases, leaving 3 bases not matched to a gene. The CDR3 contains 14 residues. The chain's CDR3 is CASSENRGFYEQYF. The CDR3 nucleotides read TGTGCCAGCAGTGAAAACAGGGGGTTCTACGAGCAGTACTTC.

About this clonotype itself: This likely came from a read error, as a far larger clone is one base away. The CDR3 DNA sequence: TGTGCCAGCAGCTTTAAGCTAGCCAAAAACATTCAGTACTTC. Amino acids: CASSFKLAKNIQYF. This sequence joins TRBV5-5 and TRBJ2-4; D is undetermined. The germline V gene encodes CDR1 SGHKS and CDR2 YYEKEE (reference sequence). Trimming took 2 bases from V and 0 from J, leaving 6 bases between them. There are 14 residues in the CDR3.

Ten or more counts support this clonotype. As DNA, the CDR3 is TGTGCCATCAGTGCGGGGGCCAGGAATCTAGAGCAGTACTTC. It translates to CAISAGARNLEQYF. The genes are TRBV10-3 and TRBJ2-7; D tentatively fits TRBD1 or TRBD2 (6 bases each). The germline gives CDR1 ENHRY, CDR2 SYGVKD. The CDR3 extends over 14 amino acids. Trimming shortened V by 4 bases and J by 7 bases, and 17 bases separated the two germline ends.

The table lists this clonotype with many counts. The chain links TRBV28 to TRBJ1-3; D unresolved. Trimming took off 7 bases at V and 3 bases at J, with 13 bases between the two ends. This CDR3 is built from 14 residues. Germline V gene lookup returns CDR1 MDHEN and CDR2 SYDVKM. CDR3 DNA: TGTGCCAGCACATGGCAGAGGAGTGGAAACACCATATATTTT. Protein product: CASTWQRSGNTIYF.